What follows describes a single TCR beta chain. Its cognate antigen has yet to be identified. No much larger clone is present one base from it, and per-base qualities are unavailable. The sample belongs to a study of cytomegalovirus exposure and HLA in healthy donors (dated by TCRdb to the late 2010s). With regard to the full study: In an earlier analysis of under 600 of the donors, about 270 Gb of sequence data and 90 million to 130 million unique TCR beta sequences from 180 million or so T cells were reported. Donor age, sex, ethnicity and CMV serostatus were collected together with the repertoire data. In a later analysis, previously published TCR beta repertoires from some 640 donors were re-analyzed and high-resolution HLA genotyping was added so that TCR occurrence patterns could be studied. In a later genetic analysis, genome-wide SNP genotypes for about three fifths of the roughly 670 donors were used, and that subset was treated as a discovery cohort. All discovery cohort repertoires had been generated using a single sequencing platform. An earlier analysis of nearly 600 of the donors applied high-throughput TCR beta sequencing to assess whether each TCR beta V gene segment acted as functional or pseudogenic. Roughly 320 gigabases of sequencing data and roughly 80 million unique TCR sequences made up an early release that covered several hundred HLA-typed donors. Across about 380 genotyped donors of the cohort, an average of roughly 230,000 unique TCR beta nucleotide sequences per donor were sequenced, and around 20% of those sequences were non-productive. Among the roughly 430 genotyped donors, around 81% belonged to the genetic ancestry cluster associated with self-reported Caucasian donors. High-throughput TCR immunosequencing, statistical association of individual TCRs with disease status, and machine learning were combined to predict cytomegalovirus infection status. In the later analysis, no new phenotypic data were used to find candidate immune exposures; instead, reliance was placed on TCR beta sequences and their occurrence across donors. The aim of the study was to test whether cataloging public T cell receptors could identify signatures of past pathogen exposure. The study profiled the T cell repertoires of 666 subjects by immunosequencing and related them to cytomegalovirus serostatus. Along with the roughly 700-subject first cohort, a separate validation cohort of around 120 different subjects was used. About five DR-DQ haplotypes were treated as single units for association and clustering because of strong linkage in the cohort. HLA typing covered class I and class II loci at four-digit resolution. The number of donors typed differed by locus, with about 629-640 for A, B, C, DRB1 and DQB1, around 500 for DQA1, nearly 610 for DPA1, and around 430 for DPB1.

Library preparation employed the immunoSEQ multiplex PCR assay. The multiplex PCR relied on a mix of 60 forward primers for TCR Vbeta segments and 13 reverse primers for TCR Jbeta segments. The CDR3 region of rearranged TCR beta genes was amplified from genomic DNA with a multiplex PCR assay. Amplified TCR beta libraries were sequenced as 87-base-pair reads on the Illumina HiSeq System. In the original analysis: A later analysis tallied tens of millions of unique TCR beta chains across the 666 repertoires, and about 12 million of those chains were shared by two or more donors. A nearest-neighbor algorithm error-corrected the raw reads and collapsed the reads into unique sequences, merging closely related sequences to remove PCR and sequencing errors. V, D and J gene segments were assigned by aligning CDR3 sequences to IMGT reference sequences. For a sequence to be retained, a match of at least six nucleotides was required to both a V gene segment and a J gene segment. Rearrangements were called productive when the CDR3 lacked stop codons and stayed in frame with V and J; all others were non-productive. Following IMGT convention, CDR3 was defined as the stretch from the second conserved V-encoded cysteine up to the conserved J-encoded phenylalanine. The earlier analysis of 587 of the donors excluded sequences that lacked an unambiguous match to a single V gene segment. An earlier analysis of 587 of the donors called V segments functional above 56.7% productive rearrangements and segregating when the between-donor standard deviation exceeded 5%. To diagnose cytomegalovirus status from the catalog of TCR beta chain sequences, a statistical classification framework was built. V and J gene assignment, in a later analysis, came from comparing TCR nucleotide sequences with IMGT/GENE-DB human TR gene sequences. The TCRdist pipeline was used in a later analysis to assign CDR3 sequences and most-parsimonious VDJ recombination scenarios. In a later analysis, each TCR beta chain was defined by its CDR3 amino acid sequence together with its V-gene family, and reads without a unique V-gene family were excluded. In a later analysis, around 600 highly shared, low-generation-probability nucleotide sequences were removed to address suspected cross-contamination and a sequencing artifact. In a later analysis, a clonal expansion index for each public chain was calculated from normalized within-repertoire ranks of inferred template counts. Generation probabilities in a later analysis came from a VDJ recombination model fitted to out-of-frame rearrangements, and those results were checked against IGoR. In a later analysis, hypergeometric tests were used to score TCR-TCR, TCR-HLA and TCR-CMV co-occurrence, with a repertoire-size bias correction applied to TCR pairs. In a later analysis, false discovery rates were estimated by permuting HLA or CMV assignments 20 times. In a later analysis, co-occurring TCRs were grouped using DBSCAN, with TCRdist sequence similarity added in when clustering inside HLA-allele-positive subsets. Repertoires with fewer than 30,000 or more than 120,000 public chains were left out of co-occurrence clustering, as were five repertoires with anomalous nucleotide sharing. TCRdb stores this immuneACCESS table with in-frame sequences only. Part of the clones is absent; in the studies checked, under half of the shortfall reflects unresolved V genes, and no reason is known for the rest. Clone size and the V and J calls come from that table; the DNA yielded D and trimming. This sample has roughly 140,000 clones in its table, and around 84% of those were observed once. Jointly, the top ten make up approximately 2.9% of the sample.

The CDR3 covers 17 residues, taking in both the cysteine and the phenylalanine. Of the read, only the CDR3 DNA is kept; its 51 bases are in frame from base 1. The germline V gene specifies SGHVS as CDR1 and FQNEAQ as CDR2. Deletion took 3 bases off V and 4 bases off J, with a span of 21 bases between the germline ends. What the study reported, not specific to this receptor: Because the 87-base-pair reads could not distinguish some IMGT-functional V segments, including TRBV6-2 and TRBV6-3, those segments were excluded. The only immune exposure information available for the cohort was CMV serostatus. Because HLA typing was unavailable for some donors at each locus, only the typed subset was used in association tests. The cohort was sequenced for TCR beta chains only, and without alpha or paired-chain data the features that could be detected were limited. Several of the top co-occurrence clusters appeared to be linked to parvovirus B19, influenza, CMV and Epstein-Barr virus, according to a later analysis. In a later analysis, HLA-associated TCR beta chains showed more clonal expansion and lower generation probabilities than non-associated chains that were equally common. Cytomegalovirus status was reported to be diagnosed by the classifier with high specificity and sensitivity in both the original and validation cohorts. Strong co-occurrence of HLA alleles, especially DR and DQ, made assigning TCR associations to individual alleles difficult. An association between a missense DCLRE1C variant and V-gene and J-gene trimming of TCR beta chains was found in a later genetic analysis and replicated in an independent cohort. It was suggested by the authors that the approach could potentially be generalized to other disease states and immunological phenotypes. A further reported finding was that TCR beta sequences accurately predicted the HLA-A and HLA-B alleles for most subjects in the first cohort. A few of the identified cytomegalovirus-associated TCR beta chains were confirmed in vitro to be specific for cytomegalovirus antigens. In a later genetic analysis, fewer N-insertions in productive TCRs were reported among donors in an Asian-associated ancestry cluster than the 666-donor mean. A cluster of highly shared sequence variants was judged likely to represent a technical artifact of the sequencing pipeline. Linkage disequilibrium might explain the correlated functional status among segregating V segments, but an unknown experimental factor could not be excluded. An earlier analysis of some 560 of the donors showed that most TCR beta V segments appeared in productive rearrangements either about 90% or about 30% of the time, which broadly matched IMGT annotations. Presence/absence analyses assumed roughly uniform sequencing depth across donors, an assumption that may not hold. Specific HLA alleles were associated with 16,951 TCR beta sequences at a false discovery rate of 0.05 in a later analysis. Most TCR sequences were seen in very few donors, while some public TCRs were found in many individuals. In a later analysis, most CMV-associated TCR beta chains were found to appear HLA-restricted, with HLA associations seemingly driven largely by CMV exposure. Because counts were too low, 15 to 20 rarely observed V segments, including chromosome 9 orphons, were excluded from the earlier analysis of some 590 of the donors. In a later analysis, TCR association rates were found to vary across HLA loci, with the most associated TCRs seen for DRB1 alleles and the fewest for HLA-C alleles. The study listed 164 TCR beta chains as associated with cytomegalovirus.

In total, 630 or so healthy bone marrow donors made up the cohort. At the time of sampling, all cohort members were nominally healthy, though unrecorded immune exposures were likely present. The donor tested CMV seropositive, placing the donor among the roughly 300 seropositive members of the cohort. Every donor gave a peripheral blood sample, and the peripheral blood mononuclear cells from that sample were used for TCR beta sequencing. Genomic DNA extraction from the blood cell samples was performed with the Qiagen DNeasy Blood Extraction Kit. The V and J genes are TRBV7-8 and TRBJ2-5, and perhaps TRBD2 as D gene, on 5 matching bases. The origin of this receptor is a man aged 35-49 years in good health and CMV-seropositive. Sequencing was performed on PBMCs. The CDR3 reads as follows: CASSFQPRPPRGETQYF. The DNA sequence reads TGTGCCAGCAGCTTCCAGCCAAGACCGCCCCGGGGAGAGACCCAGTACTTC.